This T cell receptor (beta chain) is from a study of T-cell reconstitution after alpha-beta-depleted transplantation in children. Unique molecular identifiers were used in preparing the TCRbeta library. TCRdb analysed the PCR reads with MiXCR anew, one entry per CDR3 protein. The sample shows some 520,000 distinct CDR3 sequences, approximately 29% of them seen only once. V was cut by 6 bases and J by 2 bases, with 4 bases left in between. The CDR3 sequence is 12 residues long. The material was PBMCs from the stem cell graft donor, obtained from the stem cell graft. This chain connects TRBV12-3 or TRBV12-4 to TRBJ1-4; D not certain. The sequence was collected from a human donor who donated a stem cell graft to a child with aplastic anemia. CDR3 DNA: TGTGCCAGCAGACCCACTAATGAAAAACTGTTTTTT. Translating gives CASRPTNEKLFF.